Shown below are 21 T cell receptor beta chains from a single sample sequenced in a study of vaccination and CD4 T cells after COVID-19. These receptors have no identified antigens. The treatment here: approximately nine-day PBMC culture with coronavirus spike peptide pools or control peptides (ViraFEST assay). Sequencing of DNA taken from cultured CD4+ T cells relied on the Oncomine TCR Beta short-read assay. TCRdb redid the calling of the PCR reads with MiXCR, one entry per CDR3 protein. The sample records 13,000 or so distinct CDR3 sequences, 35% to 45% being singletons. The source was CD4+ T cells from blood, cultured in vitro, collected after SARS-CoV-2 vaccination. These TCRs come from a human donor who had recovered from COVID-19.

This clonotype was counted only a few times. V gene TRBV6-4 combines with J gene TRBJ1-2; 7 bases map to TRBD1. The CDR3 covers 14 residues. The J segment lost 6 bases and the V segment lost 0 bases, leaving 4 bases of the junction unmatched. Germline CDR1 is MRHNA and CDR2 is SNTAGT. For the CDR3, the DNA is TGTGCCAGCAGTGACTCTCGAAGGGGGCATGGCTACACCTTC. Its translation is CASSDSRRGHGYTF.

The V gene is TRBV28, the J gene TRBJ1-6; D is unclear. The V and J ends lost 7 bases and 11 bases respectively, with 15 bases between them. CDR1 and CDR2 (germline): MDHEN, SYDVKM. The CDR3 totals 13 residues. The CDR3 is CASIPGHQAPLHF. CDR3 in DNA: TGTGCCAGCATCCCGGGCCACCAAGCACCCCTCCACTTT. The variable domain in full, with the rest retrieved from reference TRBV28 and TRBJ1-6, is DVKVTQSSRYLVKRTGEKVFLECVQDMDHENMFWYRQDPGLGLRLIYFSYDVKMKEKGDIPEGYSVSREKKERFSLILESASTNQTSMYLCASIPGHQAPLHFGNGTRLTVT.

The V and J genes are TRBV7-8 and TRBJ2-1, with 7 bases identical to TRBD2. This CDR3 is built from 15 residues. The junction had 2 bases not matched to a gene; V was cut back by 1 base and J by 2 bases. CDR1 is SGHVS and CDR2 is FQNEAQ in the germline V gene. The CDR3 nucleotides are TGTGCCAGCAGCTTAGTTGGGGGGGCCTACAATGAGCAGTTCTTC. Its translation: CASSLVGGAYNEQFF.

The CDR3 here is CASSHGQGRLPSTDTQYF. The CDR3 coding sequence is TGTGCCAGCAGCCACGGACAGGGACGTTTGCCGTCCACAGATACGCAGTATTTT. J is TRBJ2-3 and V is TRBV9; 8 bases line up with TRBD1. The CDR3 runs to 18 residues. Germline CDR1 SGDLS, CDR2 YYNGEE. Trimming removed 4 bases from V and 2 bases from J; junction bases left unmatched: 15.

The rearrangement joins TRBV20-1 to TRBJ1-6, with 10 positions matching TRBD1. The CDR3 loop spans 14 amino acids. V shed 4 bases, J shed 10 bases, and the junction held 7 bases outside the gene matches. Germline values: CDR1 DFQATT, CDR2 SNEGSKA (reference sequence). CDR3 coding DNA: TGCAGTGCTAATAGGGACAGGGGAAAATCACCCCTCCACTTT. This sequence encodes CSANRDRGKSPLHF.

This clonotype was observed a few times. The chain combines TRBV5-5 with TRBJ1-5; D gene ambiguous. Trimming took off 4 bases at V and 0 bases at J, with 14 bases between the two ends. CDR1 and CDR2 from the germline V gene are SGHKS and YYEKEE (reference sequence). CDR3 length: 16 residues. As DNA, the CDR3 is TGTGCCAGCAGCCGACTACCGGATTATAGCAATCAGCCCCAGCATTTT. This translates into CASSRLPDYSNQPQHF.

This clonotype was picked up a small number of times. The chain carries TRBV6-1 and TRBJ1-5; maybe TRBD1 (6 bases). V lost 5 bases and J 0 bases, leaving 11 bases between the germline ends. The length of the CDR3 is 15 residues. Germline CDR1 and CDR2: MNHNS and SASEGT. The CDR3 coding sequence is TGTGCCAGCAGTACAGGGTCCTCTAGCAATCAGCCCCAGCATTTT. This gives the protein CASSTGSSSNQPQHF.

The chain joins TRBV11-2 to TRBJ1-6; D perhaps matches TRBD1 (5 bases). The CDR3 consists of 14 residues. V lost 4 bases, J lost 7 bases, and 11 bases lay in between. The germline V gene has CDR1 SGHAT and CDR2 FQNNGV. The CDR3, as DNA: TGTGCCAGCAGCTCCGGGACTGCGAATTCACCCCTCCACTTT. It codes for CASSSGTANSPLHF.

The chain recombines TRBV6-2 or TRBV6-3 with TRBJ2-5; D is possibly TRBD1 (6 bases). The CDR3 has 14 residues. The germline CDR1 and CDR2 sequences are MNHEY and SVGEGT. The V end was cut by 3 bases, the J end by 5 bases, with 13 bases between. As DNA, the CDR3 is TGTGCCAGCAGTTATGTTGGGACAAGGGAGACCCAGTACTTC. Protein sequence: CASSYVGTRETQYF.

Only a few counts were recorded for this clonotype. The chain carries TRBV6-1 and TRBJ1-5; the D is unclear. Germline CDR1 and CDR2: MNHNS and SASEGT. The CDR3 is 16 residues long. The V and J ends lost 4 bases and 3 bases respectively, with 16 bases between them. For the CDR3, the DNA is TGTGCCAGCAGTGCCTGGACGGAGCCGGCCAATCAGCCCCAGCATTTT. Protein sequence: CASSAWTEPANQPQHF.

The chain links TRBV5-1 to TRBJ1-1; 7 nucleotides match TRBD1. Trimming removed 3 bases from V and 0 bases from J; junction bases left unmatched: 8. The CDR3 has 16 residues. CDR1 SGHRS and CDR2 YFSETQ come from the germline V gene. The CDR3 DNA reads TGCGCCAGCAGCTCCCGGGACAGCGGAATGAACACTGAAGCTTTCTTT. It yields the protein CASSSRDSGMNTEAFF.

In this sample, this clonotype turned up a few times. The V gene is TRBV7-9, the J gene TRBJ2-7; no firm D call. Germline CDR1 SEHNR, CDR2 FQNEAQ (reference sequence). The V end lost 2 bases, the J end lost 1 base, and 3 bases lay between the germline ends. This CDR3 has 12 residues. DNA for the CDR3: TGTGCCAGCAGCTTAACATCCTACGAGCAGTACTTC. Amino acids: CASSLTSYEQYF.

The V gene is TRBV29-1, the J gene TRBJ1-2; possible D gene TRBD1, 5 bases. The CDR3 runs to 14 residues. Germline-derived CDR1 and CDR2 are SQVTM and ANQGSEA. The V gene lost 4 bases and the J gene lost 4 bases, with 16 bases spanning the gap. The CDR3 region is CSVVVGGDGYGYTF. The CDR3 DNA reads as TGCAGCGTTGTTGTGGGGGGGGACGGCTATGGCTACACCTTC.

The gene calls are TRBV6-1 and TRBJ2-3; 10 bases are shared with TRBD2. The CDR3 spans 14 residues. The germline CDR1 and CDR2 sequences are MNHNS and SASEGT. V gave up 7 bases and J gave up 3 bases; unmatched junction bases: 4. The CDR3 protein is CASKREGRTDTQYF. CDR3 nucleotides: TGTGCCAGCAAGCGGGAGGGCCGGACAGATACGCAGTATTTT.

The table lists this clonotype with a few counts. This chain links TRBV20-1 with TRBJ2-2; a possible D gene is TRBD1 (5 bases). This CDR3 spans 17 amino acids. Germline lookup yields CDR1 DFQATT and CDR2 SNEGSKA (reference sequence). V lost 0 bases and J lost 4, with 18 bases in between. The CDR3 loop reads CSARDLVGQGGTGELFF. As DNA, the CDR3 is TGCAGTGCTAGAGATTTAGTAGGGCAGGGTGGCACCGGGGAGCTGTTTTTT.

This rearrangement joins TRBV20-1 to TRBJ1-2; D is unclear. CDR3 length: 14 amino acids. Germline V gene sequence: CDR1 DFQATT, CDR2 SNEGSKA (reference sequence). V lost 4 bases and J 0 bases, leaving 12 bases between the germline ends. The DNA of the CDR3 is TGCAGTGCTAAGCGGGGAGTGGCTAACTATGGCTACACCTTC. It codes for CSAKRGVANYGYTF.

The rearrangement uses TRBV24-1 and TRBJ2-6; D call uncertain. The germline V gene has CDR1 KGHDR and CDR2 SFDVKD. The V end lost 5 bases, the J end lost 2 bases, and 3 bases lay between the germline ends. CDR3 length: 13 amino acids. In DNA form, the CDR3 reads TGTGCCACCAGTGGCCCTGGGGCCAACGTCCTGACTTTC. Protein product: CATSGPGANVLTF.

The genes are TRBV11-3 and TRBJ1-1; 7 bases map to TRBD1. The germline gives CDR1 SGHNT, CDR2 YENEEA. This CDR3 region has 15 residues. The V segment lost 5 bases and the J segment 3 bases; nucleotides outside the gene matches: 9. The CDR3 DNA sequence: TGTGCCAGCAGCGCACGGACAGGTGGATACACTGAAGCTTTCTTT. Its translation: CASSARTGGYTEAFF.

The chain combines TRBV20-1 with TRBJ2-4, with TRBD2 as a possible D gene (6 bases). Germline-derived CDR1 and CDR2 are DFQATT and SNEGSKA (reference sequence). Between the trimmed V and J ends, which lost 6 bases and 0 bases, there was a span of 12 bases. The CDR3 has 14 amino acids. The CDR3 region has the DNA TGCAGTGCCAGGGACTCCCGAGCCAAAAACATTCAGTACTTC. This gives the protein CSARDSRAKNIQYF.

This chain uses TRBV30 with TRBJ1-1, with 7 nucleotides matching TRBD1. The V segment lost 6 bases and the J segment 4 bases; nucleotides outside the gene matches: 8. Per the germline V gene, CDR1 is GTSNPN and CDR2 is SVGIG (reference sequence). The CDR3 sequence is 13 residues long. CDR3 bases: TGTGCCTGCAAGACAGGGCTAGGCACTGAAGCTTTCTTT. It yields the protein CACKTGLGTEAFF.

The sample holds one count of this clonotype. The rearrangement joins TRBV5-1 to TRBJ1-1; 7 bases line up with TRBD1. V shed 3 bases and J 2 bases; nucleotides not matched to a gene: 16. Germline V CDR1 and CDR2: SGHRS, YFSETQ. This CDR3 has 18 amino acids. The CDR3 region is CASSSDRLSYDANTEAFF. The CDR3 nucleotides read TGCGCCAGCAGCTCGGACAGGCTATCTTATGATGCTAACACTGAAGCTTTCTTT. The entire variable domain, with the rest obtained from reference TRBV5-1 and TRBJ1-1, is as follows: KAGVTQTPRYLIKTRGQQVTLSCSPISGHRSVSWYQQTPGQGLQFLFEYFSETQRNKGNFPGRFSGRQFSNSRSEMNVSTLELGDSALYLCASSSDRLSYDANTEAFFGQGTRLTVV.